A selection of T cell receptor beta chains follows, all from one sample in a study of blood T cell repertoires in COVID-19. The protocol was immunoSEQ multiplex PCR, while the TCRdb copy is restricted to in-frame clones and leaves out a portion. This table holds approximately 290,000 clones, approximately 92% found once. The sequencing input was PBMCs or T cells enriched from blood (not recorded which). The receptors here all came from a woman in her 30s who had recovered from COVID-19. Both conserved end residues are part of each CDR3. A D gene is named only where the DNA matches it firmly. The size field is filled for only some rows; it gives once, few, many or a size class.

J: TRBJ2-7; D: NA; size: NA; V: TRBV25-1; DNA: TGTGCCAGCAGTGAACAAGGCGGGAAGTACTCCTACGAGCAGTACTTC; CDR3: CASSEQGGKYSYEQYF
J: TRBJ1-3; D: NA; size: NA; V: TRBV6-5; DNA: TGTGCCAGCAGTTACTCAACCAGGCTCTCTGGAAACACCATATATTTT; CDR3: CASSYSTRLSGNTIYF
J: TRBJ1-1; D: TRBD1; size: NA; V: TRBV7-9; DNA: TGTGCCAGCAGTTTGAAAGGGGGCCGGGCTGAAGCTTTCTTT; CDR3: CASSLKGGRAEAFF
J: TRBJ2-7; D: NA; size: NA; V: TRBV5-1; DNA: TGCGCCAGCAGCTCTCGCGCGGGGGCCCCTTACGAGCAGTACTTC; CDR3: CASSSRAGAPYEQYF
J: TRBJ2-3; D: NA; size: NA; V: TRBV25-1; DNA: TGTGCCAGCAGTGGGGGAGGACGGATCACAGATACGCAGTATTTT; CDR3: CASSGGGRITDTQYF
J: TRBJ1-1; D: TRBD1; size: once; V: TRBV3-1/TRBV3-2; DNA: TGTGCCAGCAGCCAAGAGGGGCAGGGGGCCATGATGAACACTGAAGCTTTCTTT; CDR3: CASSQEGQGAMMNTEAFF
J: TRBJ1-2; D: TRBD1; size: NA; V: TRBV10-3; DNA: TGTGCCATCAGTGCCTCCTGGGGGCAGGGGGCTGATGGCTACACCTTC; CDR3: CAISASWGQGADGYTF
J: TRBJ2-7; D: NA; size: NA; V: TRBV4-1; DNA: TGCGCCAGCAGCCATACGGGCCCCAGGGGCTACGAGCAGTACTTC; CDR3: CASSHTGPRGYEQYF
J: TRBJ2-1; D: NA; size: NA; V: TRBV19; DNA: TGTGCCAGTAGTATAGACCAGCGGCCCTACAATGAGCAGTTCTTC; CDR3: CASSIDQRPYNEQFF
J: TRBJ2-2; D: TRBD1; size: NA; V: TRBV14; DNA: TGTGCCACCGAGACAGGGGTGGGACTCGTAGGGGAGCTGTTTTTT; CDR3: CATETGVGLVGELFF
J: TRBJ1-1; D: NA; size: NA; V: TRBV2; DNA: TGTGCCAGCAGTGAAGCCACCCCGACAGAATACAAAAGGAACACTGAAGCTTTCTTT; CDR3: CASSEATPTEYKRNTEAFF
J: TRBJ2-3; D: TRBD1; size: NA; V: TRBV18; DNA: TGTGCCAGCTCACCACCCACAGGGGGGACAGATACGCAGTATTTT; CDR3: CASSPPTGGTDTQYF
J: TRBJ2-1; D: TRBD2; size: NA; V: TRBV7-3; DNA: TGTGCCAGCAGCTTAACCGAATCTAGCGGGGGATACAATGAGCAGTTCTTC; CDR3: CASSLTESSGGYNEQFF
J: TRBJ2-7; D: NA; size: NA; V: TRBV9; DNA: TGTGCCAGCACCAAGGAGGCTAGTCCTTTCGAGCAGTACTTC; CDR3: CASTKEASPFEQYF
J: TRBJ1-2; D: NA; size: NA; V: TRBV28; DNA: TGTGCCAGCAGAACCGGACATCCAAACTATGGCTACACCTTC; CDR3: CASRTGHPNYGYTF